A selection of T cell receptor beta chains follows, all from one sample in a study of cytotoxic CD8 clonotypes in ibrutinib-treated CLL. Method: immunoSEQ multiplex PCR; TCRdb's copy keeps in-frame clones and lacks some. The sample includes over 250,000 clones, approximately 76% of them seen just once. The sample here was PBMCs, taken at disease progression, from a patient treated with ibrutinib. The receptors here all came from a human donor with chronic lymphocytic leukemia. Both conserved end residues are trimmed from each CDR3. D genes are given only for firm matches.

d_gene: -
v_gene: TRBV14
CDR3aa: ASYRGADYGYT

d_gene: -
v_gene: TRBV6-1
CDR3aa: ASSDTGTLETQY

d_gene: TRBD1
v_gene: TRBV7-2
CDR3aa: ASSLGQTYYEQY

d_gene: -
v_gene: TRBV29-1
CDR3aa: SVHGGDIQY

d_gene: TRBD2
v_gene: TRBV19
CDR3aa: ASSRGTSGRGAGELF

d_gene: -
v_gene: TRBV9
CDR3aa: ASSVGIEGELF

d_gene: -
v_gene: TRBV2
CDR3aa: ASSFWGTEAF

d_gene: -
v_gene: TRBV4-1
CDR3aa: ASSQDWTANEQF

d_gene: -
v_gene: TRBV29-1
CDR3aa: SVSLILLSGFYGYT

d_gene: TRBD2
v_gene: TRBV28
CDR3aa: ASSPTLAGGVYEQY

d_gene: -
v_gene: TRBV18
CDR3aa: ASSPKHSLYEQY

d_gene: TRBD1
v_gene: TRBV5-1
CDR3aa: ASSLTRTGPYGYT

d_gene: TRBD2
v_gene: TRBV7-7
CDR3aa: ASSLYTGLAGETQY

d_gene: TRBD2
v_gene: TRBV11-1
CDR3aa: ASSLRQGAGEVQF

d_gene: TRBD2
v_gene: TRBV29-1
CDR3aa: SVVPLLADLTDTQY

d_gene: -
v_gene: TRBV2
CDR3aa: ASGLGEETQY

d_gene: TRBD1
v_gene: TRBV6-1
CDR3aa: ASSVQGGAGELF

d_gene: -
v_gene: TRBV19
CDR3aa: ASSMRGWLAPYNEQF

d_gene: -
v_gene: TRBV9
CDR3aa: ASSGDEQF

d_gene: -
v_gene: TRBV15
CDR3aa: ATSRPGQIFETGYT

d_gene: -
v_gene: TRBV27
CDR3aa: ASSLSMGRFDTEAF

d_gene: TRBD1
v_gene: TRBV6-5
CDR3aa: ASTGTAGANVLT

d_gene: -
v_gene: TRBV27
CDR3aa: ASSGGRLNQPQH

d_gene: TRBD1
v_gene: TRBV2
CDR3aa: ATPGQGAYEQY

d_gene: -
v_gene: TRBV7-2
CDR3aa: ASSLTQGSGELF

d_gene: -
v_gene: TRBV29-1
CDR3aa: SVGQMNTEAF

d_gene: -
v_gene: TRBV9
CDR3aa: ASSVVKPGLLQNTEAF

d_gene: TRBD2
v_gene: TRBV5-1
CDR3aa: ASRTLAGGETQY

d_gene: TRBD1
v_gene: TRBV5-5
CDR3aa: ASHGQGSYNEQF

d_gene: TRBD2
v_gene: TRBV11-3
CDR3aa: ASSPGLAGTDTQY

d_gene: TRBD1
v_gene: TRBV19
CDR3aa: ASSLRSGQVNYGYT

d_gene: TRBD2
v_gene: TRBV6-4
CDR3aa: ASSDGSGIYNEQF

d_gene: TRBD2
v_gene: TRBV10-3
CDR3aa: AIMASGGPYEQY

d_gene: TRBD1
v_gene: TRBV6-5
CDR3aa: ASSYYDRGYGYT

d_gene: TRBD1
v_gene: TRBV9
CDR3aa: ASSAGTGWAEAF

d_gene: TRBD1
v_gene: TRBV15
CDR3aa: ATSRGDRDNEQF

d_gene: -
v_gene: TRBV5-8
CDR3aa: ASSLPRQGGSDEQY

d_gene: -
v_gene: TRBV6-5
CDR3aa: ASSRSGALGEQF

d_gene: -
v_gene: TRBV29-1
CDR3aa: SVEEVRNTEAF

d_gene: TRBD1
v_gene: TRBV20-1
CDR3aa: SAWDRGEQY

d_gene: TRBD1
v_gene: TRBV2
CDR3aa: ASSWDRAENTIY

d_gene: -
v_gene: TRBV6-4
CDR3aa: ASRGGLTDTQY

d_gene: TRBD1
v_gene: TRBV9
CDR3aa: ASSVWDRAVDEQY

d_gene: TRBD2
v_gene: TRBV18
CDR3aa: ASSPPIAGGPYNEQF

d_gene: -
v_gene: TRBV6-5
CDR3aa: ASSYRWWGSYEQY

d_gene: TRBD1
v_gene: TRBV11-2
CDR3aa: ASSAFDRGGEKLF

d_gene: -
v_gene: TRBV10-3
CDR3aa: AISVNLPVSEQY

d_gene: -
v_gene: TRBV7-8
CDR3aa: ASSFRRLIGEQY